The rows below give T cell receptor beta chains drawn from one sample of a study of OX40 agonist ivuxolimab in advanced cancers. This table comes from immunoSEQ multiplex PCR, and its TCRdb copy is limited to in-frame clones, with some not included. The table records approximately 60,000 clones, 84% of them present only once. The starting material was CD4+ or CD8+ T cells sorted from blood, obtained in a trial of the OX40 agonist ivuxolimab. The receptors were gathered from an adult with an advanced solid tumor such as melanoma, head and neck, liver or kidney cancer. Each CDR3 is given with its conserved first and last residue. A D gene is named only where the DNA matches it firmly. Some rows have no size entry. The others give once, few or many, or a class for an expanded clone.

v_call	d_call	j_call	clone_size	cdr3_nt	cdr3_aa
TRBV19	-	TRBJ2-6	-	TGTGCCAGTAGTTCGCGGACACAATCCCCAATTGGGGCCAACGTCCTGACTTTC	CASSSRTQSPIGANVLTF
TRBV30	-	TRBJ2-5	once	TGTGCCTGGAGTGTAGGAGGGGGCGGAGAGACCCAGTACTTC	CAWSVGGGGETQYF
TRBV7-9	-	TRBJ1-3	-	TGTGCCAGCAGCTTATCCCTGGCGTTCGGAAACACCATATATTTT	CASSLSLAFGNTIYF
TRBV2	-	TRBJ1-1	-	TGTGCCAGCAGTGATTCTTTACAGGGAAGCATGAACACTGAAGCTTTCTTT	CASSDSLQGSMNTEAFF
TRBV2	-	TRBJ1-4	few	TGTGCCAGCTGTGAGGGCAGGAGGGCTAATGAAAAACTGTTTTTT	CASCEGRRANEKLFF
TRBV6-1	TRBD2	TRBJ2-3	few	TGTGCCAGCAGTCGGCGGGAGGGCACAGATACGCAGTATTTT	CASSRREGTDTQYF
TRBV4-3	-	TRBJ1-1	-	TGCGCCAGCAGCCAAGATTGGGGGGCCTTGAACACTGAAGCTTTCTTT	CASSQDWGALNTEAFF
TRBV7-8	-	TRBJ1-6	-	TGTGCCAGCAGCTGGGGCAGTTCGGGGTCACCCCTCCACTTT	CASSWGSSGSPLHF
TRBV10-3	TRBD1	TRBJ2-7	-	TGTGCCATCAGGGACAGGGTAAACGAGCAGTACTTC	CAIRDRVNEQYF
TRBV19	TRBD1	TRBJ1-5	-	TGTGCCAGTAGGGGACAGGGTGGGCAGCCCCAGCATTTT	CASRGQGGQPQHF
TRBV7-9	-	TRBJ1-2	-	TGTGCCAGCAGCGACCCCGGGGGAGAAGGCTACACCTTC	CASSDPGGEGYTF
TRBV2	-	TRBJ2-6	-	TGTGCCAGCAGTACGGACTCTGGGGCCAACGTCCTGACTTTC	CASSTDSGANVLTF
TRBV6-1	-	TRBJ1-5	few	TGTGCCAGCAGCCTTTACAGGAATCAGCCCCAGCATTTT	CASSLYRNQPQHF
TRBV4-3	TRBD1	TRBJ1-2	-	TGCGCCAGCAGCCAGGGGACAGAGTACTATGGCTACACCTTC	CASSQGTEYYGYTF
TRBV28	-	TRBJ1-2	-	TGTGCCAGCAGTGACCTTGGGGAGGGCTATGGCTACACCTTC	CASSDLGEGYGYTF
TRBV28	-	TRBJ1-4	-	TGTGCCAGCAGTTCGATGACAAGTTCAACTAATGAAAAACTGTTTTTT	CASSSMTSSTNEKLFF
TRBV9	TRBD1	TRBJ1-1	-	TGTGCCAGCAGTTGGACAGGCGAGCTACCCGATGATGAAGCTTTCTTT	CASSWTGELPDDEAFF
TRBV7-9	-	TRBJ1-3	-	TGTGCCAGCAGCGGTGGGGATTACTCTGGAAACACCATATATTTT	CASSGGDYSGNTIYF
TRBV7-8	-	TRBJ2-3	-	TGTGCCAGCAGCTTAGGTGGTCCGCGGGATACGCAGTATTTT	CASSLGGPRDTQYF
TRBV29-1	TRBD2	TRBJ2-3	-	TGCAGCGTTGACCCTAGCGGGAGGTTGTACGCAGATACGCAGTATTTT	CSVDPSGRLYADTQYF
TRBV30	-	TRBJ2-5	-	TGTGCCTGGAGTGGTTTGGGTCGGGAGACCCAGTACTTC	CAWSGLGRETQYF
TRBV7-8	TRBD2	TRBJ2-3	-	TGTGCCAGCAGCAAGGGACTAGCGGGAGGGCCGGGTACGCAGTATTTT	CASSKGLAGGPGTQYF
TRBV9	-	TRBJ2-7	-	TGTGCCAGCAGCCCCGGGACCGAGACCTACGAGCAGTACTTC	CASSPGTETYEQYF
TRBV7-2	-	TRBJ2-3	-	TGTGCCAGCAGCTTAGGACGTCTAGCGTCCACAGATACGCAGTATTTT	CASSLGRLASTDTQYF
TRBV19	-	TRBJ2-5	once	TGTGCCAGTAGTATTCGGCCCCCCTATCGGGGGAGAGGTGATGAGGCCCAGTACTTC	CASSIRPPYRGRGDEAQYF
TRBV30	TRBD2	TRBJ2-1	-	TGTGCCTGGAGTGTACGGGGGGGGTACAATGAGCAGTTCTTC	CAWSVRGGYNEQFF
TRBV5-1	-	TRBJ1-1	-	TGCGCCAGCAGCTTGGAAGGAATTGACACTGAAGCTTTCTTT	CASSLEGIDTEAFF
TRBV27	-	TRBJ2-7	once	TGTGCCAGCAGTACCCGGACCCGCGATTCCTACGAGCAGTACTTC	CASSTRTRDSYEQYF
TRBV6-1	TRBD1	TRBJ2-5	-	TGTGCCAGCAGTTGGACAGGGGGGGACGAGACCCAGTACTTC	CASSWTGGDETQYF
TRBV7-9	TRBD2	TRBJ2-5	-	TGTGCCAGCAGCTTAGGAGGTAGCGGGACGAAAGAAAGGTGGGAGACCCAGTACTTC	CASSLGGSGTKERWETQYF
TRBV18	-	TRBJ2-5	-	TGTGCCAGCTCACCAAGCCCCTTGGGGGAGACCCAGTACTTC	CASSPSPLGETQYF
TRBV2	-	TRBJ1-4	-	TGTGCCAGCAAGAAAGACAGGTATAATGAAAAACTGTTTTTT	CASKKDRYNEKLFF
TRBV28	-	TRBJ2-2	-	TGTGCCAGCAGTTCACCTGCCAGTGAGAACACCGGGGAGCTGTTTTTT	CASSSPASENTGELFF
TRBV7-2	TRBD2	TRBJ2-3	-	TGTGCCAGCAGCACTAGCGGCCGGAGGGATACGCAGTATTTT	CASSTSGRRDTQYF
TRBV7-9	-	TRBJ2-4	-	TGTGCCAGCAGCTTAGGAGAAGCCAAAAACATTCAGTACTTC	CASSLGEAKNIQYF
TRBV30	-	TRBJ2-2	-	TGTGCCTGGAGTGCATGGCAAACTAACACCGGGGAGCTGTTTTTT	CAWSAWQTNTGELFF
TRBV7-2	-	TRBJ1-5	-	TGTGCCAGCAGCTTAGAAGTTAGGAGGGGGCAGCCCCAGCATTTT	CASSLEVRRGQPQHF
TRBV19	-	TRBJ1-1	-	TGTGCCAGTAGTATAGGGACAGACTACACTGAAGCTTTCTTT	CASSIGTDYTEAFF
TRBV19	TRBD2	TRBJ2-5	-	TGTGCCAGTAGGGATGGACTAGTAGAGACCCAGTACTTC	CASRDGLVETQYF
TRBV5-4	-	TRBJ2-4	few	TGTGCCAGCAGCCCCTCGGACACGCCGGGCATTCAGTACTTC	CASSPSDTPGIQYF
TRBV2	-	TRBJ1-2	-	TGTGCCAGCAGTGTTGCGAGGGACCATGGCTACACCTTC	CASSVARDHGYTF